The rows below give T cell receptor beta chains drawn from one sample of a study of blood T cell repertoires in COVID-19. Generated by immunoSEQ multiplex PCR, the TCRdb table keeps only in-frame clones and is missing some. The data show under 400,000 clones, around 87% seen once. Sequenced sample: peripheral blood. These receptors were collected from a woman aged 25 to 39 with COVID-19, enrolled during active disease. Each CDR3 is given with its conserved first and last residue. Each record gives: CDR3 length, V gene, J gene, clone size, D gene, CDR3 DNA, CDR3 protein. A D gene is named only where the DNA matches it firmly. For some rows the clone size is stated as once, few or many, or as a class when expanded; others skip it.

CDR3 length: 17; V gene: TRBV14; J gene: TRBJ2-3; clone size: NA; D gene: TRBD2; CDR3 DNA: TGTGCCAGCAGCCAAGATTTCAGGCGGGGGGGCACAGATACGCAGTATTTT; CDR3 protein: CASSQDFRRGGTDTQYF
CDR3 length: 12; V gene: TRBV2; J gene: TRBJ1-2; clone size: NA; D gene: NA; CDR3 DNA: TGTGCCAGCGAACGGGAAAACTATGGCTACACCTTC; CDR3 protein: CASERENYGYTF
CDR3 length: 15; V gene: TRBV10-2; J gene: TRBJ2-1; clone size: NA; D gene: TRBD2; CDR3 DNA: TGCGCCAGCAGCCGGACTAGCGGGAGTGCCAATGAGCAGTTCTTC; CDR3 protein: CASSRTSGSANEQFF
CDR3 length: 15; V gene: TRBV29-1; J gene: TRBJ1-2; clone size: NA; D gene: NA; CDR3 DNA: TGCAGCGTTGAAATGTTTGACAGGTCGATAGGGGGCTACACCTTC; CDR3 protein: CSVEMFDRSIGGYTF
CDR3 length: 13; V gene: TRBV7-3; J gene: TRBJ2-1; clone size: NA; D gene: TRBD2; CDR3 DNA: TGTGCCAGCTCTAGCGGGAGATGGGATGAGCAGTTCTTC; CDR3 protein: CASSSGRWDEQFF
CDR3 length: 15; V gene: TRBV15; J gene: TRBJ2-5; clone size: once; D gene: NA; CDR3 DNA: TGTGCCACCAGAATCGGGGTAGCTACCCAAGAGACCCAGTACTTC; CDR3 protein: CATRIGVATQETQYF
CDR3 length: 15; V gene: TRBV7-9; J gene: TRBJ2-1; clone size: NA; D gene: TRBD2; CDR3 DNA: TGTGCCAGCAGCTTGAATCCCGGGACTAGCAATGAGCAGTTCTTC; CDR3 protein: CASSLNPGTSNEQFF
CDR3 length: 13; V gene: TRBV12-3/TRBV12-4; J gene: TRBJ1-2; clone size: NA; D gene: NA; CDR3 DNA: TGTGCCAGCAGTTTCGCCAGACAGACGGGCTACACCTTC; CDR3 protein: CASSFARQTGYTF
CDR3 length: 18; V gene: TRBV21-1; J gene: TRBJ2-2; clone size: once; D gene: NA; CDR3 DNA: TGTGCCAGCAGCAAACGGGAGACTTGGGGCCCTTGGACCGGGGAGCTGTTTTTT; CDR3 protein: CASSKRETWGPWTGELFF
CDR3 length: 15; V gene: TRBV9; J gene: TRBJ2-1; clone size: NA; D gene: TRBD1; CDR3 DNA: TGTGCCAGCAGCGCCCGGGACAGCTTCTACAATGAGCAGTTCTTC; CDR3 protein: CASSARDSFYNEQFF
CDR3 length: 16; V gene: TRBV7-6; J gene: TRBJ2-3; clone size: NA; D gene: TRBD2; CDR3 DNA: TGTGCCAGCAGCTTAGAAACTAGCGGAAGAAACAATACGCAGTATTTT; CDR3 protein: CASSLETSGRNNTQYF